The T cell receptor (beta chain) under discussion was sequenced for a study of response to subunit inactivated influenza vaccine. The CDR3 runs 13 residues. V gave up 2 bases and J gave up 3 bases, with 5 bases separating them. Germline loops: CDR1 LGHDT, CDR2 YNNKEL (reference sequence). Overall study findings and caveats: Authors suggested each seasonal influenza vaccination recruits few new T cells.

MiXCR was run by TCRdb on the RT-PCR reads, yielding one entry per CDR3 protein. Here the sample spans 500,000 or so distinct CDR3 sequences, 16% being singletons. This clonotype has only a few counts. Its target is not known. This receptor was obtained from a man between 50 and 69 years old who received an inactivated influenza vaccine. Sequences were derived from CD4+ T cells sorted from PBMCs, sampled roughly 24 months after vaccination. The chain recombines TRBV3-1 with TRBJ2-1; D unclear. The CDR3 sequence: CASSQPSYNEQFF. As DNA, the CDR3 is TGTGCCAGCAGCCAACCTAGCTACAATGAGCAGTTCTTC.